A single T cell receptor beta chain is shown here with its context. This entry comes from a study of blood T cells in healthy people across ages. Trimming at V came to 0 bases and at J to 0 bases, leaving 12 bases not matched to a gene. CDR1 and CDR2 from the germline V gene are SGHDN and FVKESK. This CDR3 is built from 19 residues. Alongside a J-beta primer mix, a sample-barcoded 5' primer served in a second PCR lasting roughly 6 to 11 cycles. From each sample, at least 3 million paired-end reads containing CDR3 were obtained. TCRdb redid the calling of the 5' RACE reads with MiXCR, one entry per CDR3 protein. The sample yields 750,000 to 950,000 distinct CDR3 sequences, roughly 50% seen once.

The source is an older man in good health. The sequencing sample was made of blood. The chain recombines TRBV14 with TRBJ2-7; 9 bases agree with TRBD1. CDR3 sequence reads: CASSQDIGRQGVISYEQYF. CDR3 coding DNA: TGTGCCAGCAGCCAAGATATAGGGAGACAGGGGGTTATCTCCTACGAGCAGTACTTC.